Only a few counts were recorded for the clone carrying this T cell receptor (beta chain). The data derive from a study of blood T cell repertoires in COVID-19. Study-level information: Material from acute and convalescent COVID-19 was sourced from the United States, Italy and Spain.

Profiling relied on immunoSEQ multiplex PCR, and the TCRdb table lists in-frame clones only, not all of them. Of about 100,000 clones listed, around nine tenths are singletons. This CDR3 is built from 17 residues. Trimming pared 5 bases from V and 2 bases from J, leaving 21 bases between. The V gene's germline CDR1 is SNHLY and CDR2 FYNNEI. The sample taken for sequencing was peripheral blood. The rearrangement links TRBV2 to TRBJ1-2; D is possibly TRBD1 (6 bases). This TCR derives from a man aged 55-75 years with acute or convalescent COVID-19. The DNA of the CDR3 is TGTGCCAGCAGTCCTACAGGGCTAGAAGCTCAAAACTATGGCTACACCTTC. This codes for CASSPTGLEAQNYGYTF.